A single sample gave rise to the 21 T cell receptor beta chains below, sequenced in a study of OX40 agonist ivuxolimab in advanced cancers. Using immunoSEQ multiplex PCR, the repertoire was profiled, and TCRdb retains in-frame clones only, with some absent. This table has some 90,000 clones, roughly 89% appearing once. Sequencing was performed on CD4+ or CD8+ T cells sorted from blood, taken in a trial of the OX40 agonist ivuxolimab. These receptors were taken from an adult with an advanced solid tumor such as melanoma, head and neck, liver or kidney cancer.

The CDR3 bases are TGTGCCAGCAGCTTAGCCGGGAGATGGGGGGAGAGGGACACTGAAGCTTTCTTT. It encodes CASSLAGRWGERDTEAFF. The chain is built from TRBV11-3 and TRBJ1-1; TRBD1 might be the D (5 bases). CDR3 length: 18 amino acids. Germline values: CDR1 SGHNT, CDR2 YENEEA. Trimming removed 1 base at V and 3 bases at J, with 21 bases between.

The V and J genes are TRBV4-1 and TRBJ2-7; 7 bases are shared with TRBD2. Germline lookup yields CDR1 MGHRA and CDR2 YSYEKL. The CDR3 loop spans 21 amino acids. J gave up 3 bases and V 3 bases, and 26 bases lay outside the gene matches. The CDR3 bases are TGCGCCAGCAGCCACACTCCGCTCGGCAGTTTATTAGGGCGGGGGTACTACGAGCAGTACTTC. It yields the protein CASSHTPLGSLLGRGYYEQYF.

Only one count was recorded for this clone. This chain connects TRBV18 to TRBJ2-1; TRBD2 matches at 9 bases. V lost 3 bases to trimming and J lost 10 bases; unmatched junction nucleotides: 7. This CDR3 spans 14 amino acids. Germline CDR1 is KGHSH and CDR2 is LQKENI. The chain's CDR3 is CASSPPTSGLEQFF. The CDR3 DNA sequence: TGTGCCAGCTCACCTCCGACTAGCGGTCTGGAGCAGTTCTTC.

This sequence joins TRBV11-3 and TRBJ2-5; the D call may be TRBD1 or TRBD2 (6 bases each). The J call is doubtful: the DNA matches TRBJ2-7 better. This CDR3 has 15 residues. CDR1 and CDR2 from the germline V gene are SGHNT and YENEEA. CDR3: CASTLTSGGHYEQYF. The DNA for the CDR3 is TGTGCCAGCACCCTGACTAGTGGGGGCCACTACGAGCAGTACTTC.

V gene TRBV5-4 combines with J gene TRBJ2-7; 12 positions match TRBD2. CDR3 length equals 15 residues. CDR1 SGHNT and CDR2 YYREEE come from the germline V gene (reference sequence). Unmatched junction bases numbered 6, after V lost 4 bases and J lost 4 bases. The DNA for the CDR3 is TGTGCCAGCAGCGAGGGGCTAGCGGGAGGGTACGAGCAGTACTTC. This encodes CASSEGLAGGYEQYF.

This sequence joins TRBV6-6 and TRBJ2-1, with a weak D call TRBD2 (6 bases). Germline CDR1 is MNHNY and CDR2 is SVGAGI (reference sequence). Deletions cut 5 bases from V and 5 bases from J, with 16 bases between. The CDR3 covers 15 residues. CDR3 in amino acids: CASSPRGSGHNEQFF. CDR3 nucleotide sequence: TGTGCCAGCAGTCCCCGGGGTAGCGGACACAATGAGCAGTTCTTC.

The V call is TRBV9, the J call TRBJ2-7; D is unclear. The CDR3 runs 14 residues. Germline V lookup: CDR1 SGDLS, CDR2 YYNGEE. Trimming removed 3 bases from V and 4 bases from J, with 14 bases in between. DNA of the CDR3: TGTGCCAGCAGCGCAGTAGTTGAACCGTACGAGCAGTACTTC. Residues: CASSAVVEPYEQYF.

The J gene is TRBJ2-1, the V gene TRBV18; no clear D gene. The V end was cut by 3 bases, the J end by 5 bases, with 11 bases between. Germline V gives CDR1 KGHSH, CDR2 LQKENI. This CDR3 is built from 14 residues. The CDR3 DNA reads TGTGCCAGCTCACCCTTTGGCGGTAACAATGAGCAGTTCTTC. Its translation: CASSPFGGNNEQFF.

V and J are TRBV5-5 and TRBJ2-3, with 10 bases aligning to TRBD1. Germline CDR1 and CDR2: SGHKS and YYEKEE (reference sequence). J was trimmed by 3 bases and V by 0 bases; bases with no gene match: 7. The CDR3 has 17 amino acids. DNA of the CDR3: TGTGCCAGCAGCTTGGTTGGTCGGGACAGGGGTACAGATACGCAGTATTTT. Its translation is CASSLVGRDRGTDTQYF.

The J gene is TRBJ1-1, the V gene TRBV20-1; 9 nucleotides line up with TRBD1. After removal of 6 bases from V and 11 bases from J, the junction contained 7 bases not matched to a gene. Germline CDR1 reads DFQATT; CDR2 reads SNEGSKA (reference sequence). The CDR3 has 11 residues. CDR3 nucleotides: TGCAGTGCAGGGGACAGGGAACGCGCTTTCTTT. This translates into CSAGDRERAFF.

The rearrangement uses TRBV19 and TRBJ2-3, with D possibly being TRBD2 (5 bases). Germline V lookup: CDR1 LNHDA, CDR2 SQIVND (reference sequence). CDR3 length: 13 residues. V shed 3 bases and J shed 6 bases, with 10 bases lying between them. The CDR3 bases are TGTGCCAGTAGTATGGGTCGAGGGGATACGCAGTATTTT. It is translated as CASSMGRGDTQYF.

The chain carries TRBV28 and TRBJ2-1; 9 bases align to TRBD2. V dropped 7 bases and J dropped 4; count of bases not matched to a gene: 17. The germline gives CDR1 MDHEN, CDR2 SYDVKM. The CDR3 sequence is 18 residues long. In DNA, the CDR3 is TGTGCCAGCACCCAAATATCTCGGGCTAGCGGGAAATACAATGAGCAGTTCTTC. Protein sequence: CASTQISRASGKYNEQFF.

This chain connects TRBV28 to TRBJ1-3; weak D call: TRBD1 (5 bases). CDR3 length: 15 residues. Germline CDR1 and CDR2: MDHEN and SYDVKM. V lost 3 bases to trimming and J lost 0 bases, with 9 bases between them. CDR3 region: CASSFWGSSGNTIYF. As DNA, the CDR3 is TGTGCCAGCAGTTTTTGGGGGAGCTCTGGAAACACCATATATTTT.

The chain carries TRBV7-2 and TRBJ2-7; 7 bases align to TRBD1. The V gene end was trimmed by 4 bases and the J gene end by 6 bases; junction bases not matched to a gene: 6. This CDR3 has 13 residues. From germline, CDR1 is SGHTA and CDR2 FQGNSA. The CDR3 reads CASSSVTGIEQYF. The CDR3 coding sequence is TGTGCCAGCAGCTCCGTGACAGGGATCGAGCAGTACTTC.

This sequence joins TRBV11-2 and TRBJ2-3; 9 nucleotides line up with TRBD2. V shed 1 base, J shed 3 bases, and the junction held 5 bases outside the gene matches. This CDR3 has 16 residues. Looked up from germline, CDR1 is SGHAT and CDR2 is FQNNGV. The CDR3 loop reads CASSLASSGATDTQYF. The CDR3 DNA follows: TGTGCCAGCAGCTTAGCGTCTAGCGGGGCAACAGATACGCAGTATTTT.

This chain uses TRBV5-8 with TRBJ1-2; TRBD1 matches 9 bases. The germline gives CDR1 SGHTS, CDR2 YDEGEE. The length of the CDR3 is 11 residues. V shed 4 bases, J shed 10 bases, and the junction held 2 bases outside the gene matches. The CDR3 spells CASSGTGYYTF. CDR3 DNA sequence: TGTGCCAGCAGCGGGACAGGGTACTACACCTTC.

The chain links TRBV2 to TRBJ2-1; 14 bases agree with TRBD2. This CDR3 contains 15 residues. Germline V CDR1 and CDR2: SNHLY, FYNNEI. V lost 4 bases, J lost 8 bases, and 4 bases stayed unmatched. Here the CDR3 reads CASSGTSGRLDEQFF. The CDR3 nucleotides read TGTGCCAGCAGTGGGACTAGCGGGAGGTTGGATGAGCAGTTCTTC. Combining the CDR3 with reference TRBV2 and TRBJ2-1 gives the whole variable domain EPEVTQTPSHQVTQMGQEVILRCVPISNHLYFYWYRQILGQKVEFLVSFYNNEISEKSEIFDDQFSVERPDGSNFTLKIRSTKLEDSAMYFCASSGTSGRLDEQFFGPGTRLTVL.

The chain is built from TRBV7-9 and TRBJ2-3; TRBD2 aligns across 7 bases. Germline CDR1 and CDR2: SEHNR and FQNEAQ (reference sequence). V lost 9 bases and J lost 2; bases outside the gene matches: 14. CDR3 size: 16 residues. The CDR3 region is CASSGGYLAYTDTQYF. The CDR3 DNA reads TGTGCCAGTTCCGGGGGGTACCTCGCTTACACAGATACGCAGTATTTT.

This clone was seen more than once but under ten times. The chain has TRBV19 and TRBJ1-5, with D possibly being TRBD1 (5 bases). The CDR3 is 15 residues long. Looked up from germline, CDR1 is LNHDA and CDR2 is SQIVND (reference sequence). V shed 5 bases and J shed 1 base, with 12 bases lying between them. This chain's CDR3 is CASSSPGTSNQPQHF. DNA for the CDR3: TGTGCCAGTAGTTCTCCCGGGACCAGCAATCAGCCCCAGCATTTT.

The CDR3 coding sequence is TGTGCCAGCAGCTTAACGGCGGGGACGAACACCGGGGAGCTGTTTTTT. Translated, it gives CASSLTAGTNTGELFF. The rearrangement joins TRBV7-3 to TRBJ2-2, with D perhaps matching TRBD2 (6 bases). This CDR3 spans 16 amino acids. CDR1 and CDR2 (germline): SGHTA, FQGTGA. Deletions cut 0 bases from V and 0 bases from J, with 8 bases between.

This clone turned up a few times. The rearrangement uses TRBV4-1 and TRBJ2-3, with a possible D match to TRBD2 (5 bases). The germline V and J ends were trimmed by 0 bases and 4 bases, with 11 bases remaining between them. Germline CDR1 MGHRA, CDR2 YSYEKL. The CDR3 is 15 residues long. CDR3 loop: CASSQEGSGADTQYF. CDR3 coding DNA: TGCGCCAGCAGCCAAGAAGGTTCCGGGGCAGATACGCAGTATTTT.